The entry below describes one T cell receptor (beta chain). The sample comes from a study of patients and donors after allogeneic stem cell transplantation. TCRdb re-called the RT-PCR reads through MiXCR, storing one row per CDR3 protein. The sample holds about 160,000 distinct CDR3 sequences, about a third seen once. This CDR3 is built from 14 residues. Per the germline V gene, CDR1 is MDHEN and CDR2 is SYDVKM. The V gene lost 6 bases and the J gene lost 5 bases, with 11 bases spanning the gap. This sequence joins TRBV28 and TRBJ1-6; D not certain. This TCR came from a human donor who was either an allogeneic HSCT recipient or a stem cell or donor lymphocyte infusion donor (not recorded which). It is not recorded whose cells these are; they may come from a transplant donor. Source material: blood, either unsorted or a sorted T cell fraction (not recorded which). CDR3 in DNA: TGTGCCAGCAGAATTGAGGTCCATAATTCACCCCTCCACTTT. Translated, it gives CASRIEVHNSPLHF.